This T cell receptor (beta chain) was found in a study of T cells after yellow fever vaccination. Study in general: The SMART-Seq v4 Ultra Low Input method served to prepare the low-cell-number fractions. General study points: Most clones from primary vaccination were detected again post-booster (around 95% CD4, 88% CD8). The secondary response showed a weaker magnitude and a faster peak, day 5 versus 15.

This clonotype was detected only a few times. Its antigen is undetermined. TCRdb recomputed calls from the 5' RACE reads with MiXCR, one row per CDR3 protein. Seen here are over 130,000 distinct CDR3 sequences, about 7.7% observed once, and the top ten hold about 0.73%. Here the sequenced sample was CD4+ T cells sorted from PBMCs, taken 5 days after the yellow fever booster vaccination. This TCR came from a man aged 25 to 40 who received the YFV17D yellow fever vaccine.

CDR3: CASSPSGGLVRMGFSEAFF. In DNA form, the CDR3 reads TGTGCCAGCAGCCCTAGTGGGGGGCTAGTGCGGATGGGCTTTTCTGAAGCTTTCTTT. The chain carries TRBV4-2 and TRBJ1-1, with D perhaps TRBD1 (6 bases). Germline V gene sequence: CDR1 LGHNA, CDR2 YNFKEQ. Trimming took 4 bases from V and 6 from J, leaving 30 bases between them. The CDR3 length is 19 residues.